Included here is one T cell receptor (beta chain) sequence, with context. A quantity of roughly 0.5 to 1 ug RNA underwent reverse transcription using random hexamers. Amplification of TCR beta CDR3 used immunoSEQ multiplex PCR across 54 Vbeta and 13 Jbeta. TCRdb itself ran the immunoSEQ multiplex PCR reads through MiXCR, one entry per CDR3 protein. The table shows 150,000 to 190,000 distinct CDR3 sequences, with around 95% occurring only once. V shed 11 bases and J shed 4 bases, with 20 bases lying between them. CDR3 size: 14 residues. Germline V gives CDR1 SSHAT, CDR2 FNYEAQ (reference sequence). This sample was taken from a study of CD8 T cells in Susac syndrome. At the level of the study: Within the group of sequenced Susac syndrome patients, more than five had active disease and about eight were in remission.

TCR beta sequencing covered blood CD8+ and CD4+ T cells. The sample was CD4+ T cells from PBMCs. This TCR derives from a human donor with Susac syndrome. The chain joins TRBV7-7 to TRBJ2-5; a possible D gene is TRBD2 (7 bases). DNA of the CDR3: TGTGCCCGTCAAGGGGGGGGATCAATAGAGACCCAGTACTTC. Translated: CARQGGGSIETQYF.